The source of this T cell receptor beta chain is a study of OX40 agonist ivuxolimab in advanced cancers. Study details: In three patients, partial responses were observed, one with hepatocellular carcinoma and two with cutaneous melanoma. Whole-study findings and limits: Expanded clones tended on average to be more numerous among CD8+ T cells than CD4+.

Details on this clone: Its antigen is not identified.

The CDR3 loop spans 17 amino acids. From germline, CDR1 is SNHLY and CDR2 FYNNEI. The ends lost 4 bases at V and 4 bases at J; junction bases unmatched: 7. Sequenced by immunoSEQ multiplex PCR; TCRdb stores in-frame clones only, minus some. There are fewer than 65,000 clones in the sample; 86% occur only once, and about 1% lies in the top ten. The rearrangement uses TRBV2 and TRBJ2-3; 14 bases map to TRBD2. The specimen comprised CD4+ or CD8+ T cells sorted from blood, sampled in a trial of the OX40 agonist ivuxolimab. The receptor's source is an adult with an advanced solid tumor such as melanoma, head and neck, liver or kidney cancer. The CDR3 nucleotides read TGTGCCAGCAGTGGGGCCCGACTAGCGGGAGGGCCAGATACGCAGTATTTT. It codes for CASSGARLAGGPDTQYF. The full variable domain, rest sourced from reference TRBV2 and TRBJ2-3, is EPEVTQTPSHQVTQMGQEVILRCVPISNHLYFYWYRQILGQKVEFLVSFYNNEISEKSEIFDDQFSVERPDGSNFTLKIRSTKLEDSAMYFCASSGARLAGGPDTQYFGPGTRLTVL.